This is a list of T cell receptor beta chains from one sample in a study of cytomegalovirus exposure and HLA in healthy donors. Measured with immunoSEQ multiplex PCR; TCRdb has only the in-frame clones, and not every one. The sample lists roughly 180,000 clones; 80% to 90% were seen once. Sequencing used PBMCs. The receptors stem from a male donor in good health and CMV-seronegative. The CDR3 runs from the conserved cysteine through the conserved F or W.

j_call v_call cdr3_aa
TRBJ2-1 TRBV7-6 CASSLSQGSSYNEQFF
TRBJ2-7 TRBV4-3 CASSQGPSRQGSPYEQYF
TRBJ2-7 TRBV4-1 CASSQYPGENYEQYF
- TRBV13 CASSPQRGTGAYEQYF
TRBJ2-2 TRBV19 CASSAPGGGNTGELFF
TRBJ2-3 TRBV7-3 CASSSGLGSDTQYF
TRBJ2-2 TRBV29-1 CSVELAGGPWAGELFF
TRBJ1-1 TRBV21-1 CASSKGASRNTEAFF
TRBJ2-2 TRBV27 CASIPSGGAGGELFF
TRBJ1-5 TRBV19 CASSIDLEFGYRQPQHF
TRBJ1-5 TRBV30 CAYETGVDQPQHF
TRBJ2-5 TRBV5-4 CASSPPRLAAQETQYF
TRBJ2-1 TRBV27 CASSPGTGGRSEQFF
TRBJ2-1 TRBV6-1 CASSVQGNEQFF
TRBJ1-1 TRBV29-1 CSVDGGGLTEAFF
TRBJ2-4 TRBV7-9 CASSRVEAGPQGIQYF
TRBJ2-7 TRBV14 CASSQGGEQYF
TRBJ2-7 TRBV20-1 CSARTAYEQYF
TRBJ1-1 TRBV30 CAWNFPTEKAFF
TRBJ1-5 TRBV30 CAWRADRDPDQPQHF
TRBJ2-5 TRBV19 CASTGGPGETQYF
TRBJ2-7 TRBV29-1 CSVEAGRYEQYF
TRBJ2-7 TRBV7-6 CASSLASQGASEQYF
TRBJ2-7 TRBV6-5 CASSYGPTGRGGQYF
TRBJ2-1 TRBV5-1 CASSLEASSYNEQFF
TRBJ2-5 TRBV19 CASSADRASETQYF
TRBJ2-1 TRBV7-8 CASSFSGPGYNEQFF
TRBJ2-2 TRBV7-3 CASSQGGVGELFF
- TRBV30 CAWSVTGGLSYEQYF
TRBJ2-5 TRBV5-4 CASSLGQGRLETQYF
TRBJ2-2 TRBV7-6 CASSRGGAGTGELFF
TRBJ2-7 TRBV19 CASSSSGTRGDEQYF
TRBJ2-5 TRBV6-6 CASSYLDRGETQYF
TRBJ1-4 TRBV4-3 CASSQDHVATNEKLFF
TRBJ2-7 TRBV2 CASSVGLAGAVTSYEQYF
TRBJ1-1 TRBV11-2 CASSSGQFTEAFF
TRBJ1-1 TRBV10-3 CAISESRQNTEAFF
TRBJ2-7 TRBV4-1 CASSPGLARTYEQYF
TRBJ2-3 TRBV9 CASSLLASTDTQYF
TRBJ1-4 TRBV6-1 CASSEDGRGNEKLFF